This T cell receptor (beta chain) was captured in a study of T cell responses to AZD1222 COVID-19 vaccine. Study summary: Doses given second, at about 4 or about 12 weeks, were pooled.

Clones were sequenced by immunoSEQ multiplex PCR, and TCRdb holds only the in-frame ones, with some missing. The sample records about 140,000 clones, more than 85% being singletons. Comments on this clone: Its target is not known.

Overall study results and limits: Baseline serology detected seropositivity in only six AZD1222 recipients. Spike-spanning, vaccine-associated CD4 TCRs were dominant at 160-218 and 743-854.

The CDR3 spans 17 residues. V was pared by 8 bases and J by 2 bases, with 15 bases of the junction left unmatched. Germline CDR1 is MDHEN and CDR2 is SYDVKM. The sequenced sample was peripheral blood, obtained on day 0 of AZD1222 vaccination. This receptor was obtained from an adult in good health. This rearrangement joins TRBV28 to TRBJ1-2; 9 positions agree with TRBD1. This CDR3 is CASEDNRGQWKNYGYTF. The CDR3 DNA sequence: TGTGCCAGCGAGGACAACAGGGGGCAGTGGAAAAACTATGGCTACACCTTC.